This T cell receptor (beta chain) emerged from a study of T cell responses to AZD1222 COVID-19 vaccine. In the case of this clone: Its antigen remains unknown.

Study findings and constraints: Increased Spike-specific TCR breadth and depth were observed after two AZD1222 doses. Unmutated variant regions are reportedly the target of nearly half of TCRs that are spike-specific. Without day 14 samples, only post-peak T cell repertoires were studied. Clonal diversity was possibly underestimated, and the donors were mostly white British, with more females.

The method was immunoSEQ multiplex PCR; TCRdb's version includes in-frame clones alone and lacks a portion of them. This table holds about 80,000 clones, over 75% found once. The germline V gene has CDR1 SGHDN and CDR2 FVKESK. The length of the CDR3 is 18 residues. V lost 0 bases, J lost 6 bases, and 23 bases lay in between. J is TRBJ1-2 and V is TRBV14; TRBD1 is a possible D gene (6 bases). The origin of this receptor is an adult who received the AZD1222 COVID-19 vaccine. This material consisted of peripheral blood, taken 28 days after the second AZD1222 dose. The CDR3 coding sequence is TGTGCCAGCAGCCAAGATCTTTTATTTGCGGGGGCCCCCCATGGCTACACCTTC. It translates to CASSQDLLFAGAPHGYTF.